This entry concerns a single T cell receptor beta chain. Its antigen is still unknown. This sample stems from a study of T cell responses to AZD1222 COVID-19 vaccine. Study-wide background: Second-dose schedules of about 4 or about 12 weeks were combined. Overall study results and limits: Only after the peak T cell response were repertoires sampled. Clonal diversity was possibly underestimated, and white British individuals and females predominated among donors. Per reports, nearly half of all spike-specific TCRs target regions that are unmutated in variants.

This CDR3 is built from 13 residues. Trimming pared 4 bases from V and 2 bases from J, leaving 8 bases between. Germline values: CDR1 MNHEY, CDR2 SMNVEV (reference sequence). The table came from immunoSEQ multiplex PCR; TCRdb's copy has only in-frame clones and leaves some out. The repertoire holds 130,000 to 150,000 clones, with approximately 88% as singletons. This chain uses TRBV27 with TRBJ2-5, with D possibly TRBD1 on 5 matching bases. The receptor was isolated from an adult in good health. The specimen was peripheral blood, collected on day 0 of AZD1222 vaccination. DNA for the CDR3: TGTGCCAGCAGTTCAGACAGACAAGAGACCCAGTACTTC. Its protein product is CASSSDRQETQYF.